This T cell receptor beta chain was obtained from a study of OX40 agonist ivuxolimab in advanced cancers. Across the study: Patients were given ivuxolimab, an antibody that agonizes OX40 (CD134). Dose-escalation patients were diagnosed with hepatocellular carcinoma, melanoma, renal cell cancer or head and neck cancer. The group had a mean age of about 60 years, ranged from about 23 to 79, and was 82.7% male. Notes on the study in general: At 0.1 to 3.0 mg/kg and by week 6, CD4+ and CD8+ T cells in the blood had expanded clonally.

Here immunoSEQ multiplex PCR was the method, and the copy in TCRdb shows in-frame clones only, minus some. The sample includes just under 55,000 clones, 80% of them seen just once. V dropped 0 bases and J dropped 2; count of bases not matched to a gene: 1. Germline V gene data show CDR1 as SGHRS and CDR2 as YFSETQ. This CDR3 is 15 amino acids long. With regard to this clone: Its matching antigen is unknown.

The sequence came from an adult with an advanced solid tumor such as melanoma, head and neck, liver or kidney cancer. The specimen was CD4+ or CD8+ T cells sorted from blood, collected in a trial of the OX40 agonist ivuxolimab. The chain is built from TRBV5-1 and TRBJ2-7; TRBD1 matches 11 bases. The CDR3 loop reads CASSLVGQGAYEQYF. The CDR3 DNA sequence: TGCGCCAGCAGCTTGGTGGGACAGGGGGCCTACGAGCAGTACTTC.